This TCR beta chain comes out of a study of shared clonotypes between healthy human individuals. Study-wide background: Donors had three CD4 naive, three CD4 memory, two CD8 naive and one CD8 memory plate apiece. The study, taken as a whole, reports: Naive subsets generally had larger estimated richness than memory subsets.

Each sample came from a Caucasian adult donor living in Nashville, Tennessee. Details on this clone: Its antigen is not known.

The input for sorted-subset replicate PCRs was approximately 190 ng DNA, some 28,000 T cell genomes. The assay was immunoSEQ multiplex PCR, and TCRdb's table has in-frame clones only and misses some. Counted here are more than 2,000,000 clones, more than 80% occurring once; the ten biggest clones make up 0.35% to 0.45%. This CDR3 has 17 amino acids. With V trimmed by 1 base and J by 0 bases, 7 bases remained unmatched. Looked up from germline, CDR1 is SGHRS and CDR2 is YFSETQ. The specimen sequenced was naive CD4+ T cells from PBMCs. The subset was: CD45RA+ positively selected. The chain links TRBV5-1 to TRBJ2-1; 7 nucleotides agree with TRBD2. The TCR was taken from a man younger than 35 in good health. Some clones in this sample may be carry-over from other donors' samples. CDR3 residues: CASSLLSSGDSYNEQFF. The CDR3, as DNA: TGCGCCAGCAGCTTGTTGTCCAGCGGGGACTCCTACAATGAGCAGTTCTTC.